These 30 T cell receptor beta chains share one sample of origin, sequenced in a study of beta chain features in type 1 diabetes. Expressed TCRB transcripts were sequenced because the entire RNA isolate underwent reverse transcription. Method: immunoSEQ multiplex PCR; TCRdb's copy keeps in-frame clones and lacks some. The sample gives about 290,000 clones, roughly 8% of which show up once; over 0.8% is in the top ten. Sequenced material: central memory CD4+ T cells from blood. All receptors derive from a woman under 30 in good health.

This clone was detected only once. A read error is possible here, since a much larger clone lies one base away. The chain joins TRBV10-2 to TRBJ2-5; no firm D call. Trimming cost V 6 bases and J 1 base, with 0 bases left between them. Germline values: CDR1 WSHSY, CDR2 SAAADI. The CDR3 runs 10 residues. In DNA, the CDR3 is TGCGCCAGCAGCCAAGAGACCCAGTACTTC. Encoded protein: CASSQETQYF.

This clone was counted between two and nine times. The chain's CDR3 is CASSLGPVSSYEQYV. For the CDR3, the DNA is TGTGCCAGCAGCTTAGGGCCCGTGAGCTCCTACGAGCAGTACGTC. The V and J genes are TRBV7-6 and TRBJ2-7; D is uncertain. Germline V gene data show CDR1 as SGHVS and CDR2 as FNYEAQ. This CDR3 spans 15 amino acids. V lost 1 base, J lost 0 bases, and 10 bases lay in between.

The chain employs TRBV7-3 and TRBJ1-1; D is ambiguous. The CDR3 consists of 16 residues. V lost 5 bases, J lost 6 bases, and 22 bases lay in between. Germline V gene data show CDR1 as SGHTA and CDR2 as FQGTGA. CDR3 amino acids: CASSIFVRVEDAEAFF. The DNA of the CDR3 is TGTGCCAGCAGCATATTTGTACGGGTAGAGGACGCTGAAGCTTTCTTT.

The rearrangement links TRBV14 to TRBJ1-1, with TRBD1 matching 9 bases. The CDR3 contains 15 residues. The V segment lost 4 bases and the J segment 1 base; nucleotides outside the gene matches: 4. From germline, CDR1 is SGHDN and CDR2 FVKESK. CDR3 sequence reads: CASSRTGGPNTEAFF. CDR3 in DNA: TGTGCCAGCAGCCGCACAGGGGGCCCGAACACTGAAGCTTTCTTT.

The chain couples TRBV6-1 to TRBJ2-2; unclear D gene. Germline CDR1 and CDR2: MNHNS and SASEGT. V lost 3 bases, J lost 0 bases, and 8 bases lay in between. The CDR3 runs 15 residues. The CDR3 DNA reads TGTGCCAGCAGTGAGGTGTTGCCGAACACCGGGGAGCTGTTTTTT. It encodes CASSEVLPNTGELFF.

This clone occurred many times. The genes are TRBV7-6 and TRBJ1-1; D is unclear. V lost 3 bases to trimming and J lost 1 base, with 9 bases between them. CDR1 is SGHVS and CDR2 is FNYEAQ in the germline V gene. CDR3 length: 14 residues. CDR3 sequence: CASSFFFKNTEAFF. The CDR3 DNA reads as TGTGCCAGCAGCTTCTTTTTTAAGAACACTGAAGCTTTCTTT. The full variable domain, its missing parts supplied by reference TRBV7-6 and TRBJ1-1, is GAGVSQSPRYKVTKRGQDVALRCDPISGHVSLYWYRQALGQGPEFLTYFNYEAQQDKSGLPNDRFSAERPEGSISTLTIQRTEQRDSAMYRCASSFFFKNTEAFFGQGTRLTVV.

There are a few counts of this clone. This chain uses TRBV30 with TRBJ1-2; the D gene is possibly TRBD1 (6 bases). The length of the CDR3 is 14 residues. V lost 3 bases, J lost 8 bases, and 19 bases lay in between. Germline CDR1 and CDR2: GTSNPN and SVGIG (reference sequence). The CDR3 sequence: CAWSEPRGWVGYTF. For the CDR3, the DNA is TGTGCCTGGAGCGAACCCAGGGGATGGGTGGGCTACACCTTC.

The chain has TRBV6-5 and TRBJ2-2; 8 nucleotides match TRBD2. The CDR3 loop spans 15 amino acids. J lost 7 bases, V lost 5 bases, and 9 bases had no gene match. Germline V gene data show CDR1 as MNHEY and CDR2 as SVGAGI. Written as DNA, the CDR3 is TGTGCCAGCAGTACAGGGACTAGTCCCTACGGGGAGCTGTTTTTT. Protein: CASSTGTSPYGELFF.

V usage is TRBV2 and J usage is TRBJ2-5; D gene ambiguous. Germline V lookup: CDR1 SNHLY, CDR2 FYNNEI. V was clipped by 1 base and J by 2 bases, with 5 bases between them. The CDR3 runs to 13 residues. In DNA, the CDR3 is TGTGCCAGCAGTGAAGGGCTGCAAGAGACCCAGTACTTC. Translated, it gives CASSEGLQETQYF.

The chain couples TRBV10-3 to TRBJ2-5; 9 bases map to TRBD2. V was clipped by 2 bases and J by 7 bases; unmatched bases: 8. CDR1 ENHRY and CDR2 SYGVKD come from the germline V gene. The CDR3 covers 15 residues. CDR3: CAISESAGGPATQYF. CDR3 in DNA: TGTGCCATCAGTGAGAGCGCGGGAGGGCCAGCGACCCAGTACTTC.

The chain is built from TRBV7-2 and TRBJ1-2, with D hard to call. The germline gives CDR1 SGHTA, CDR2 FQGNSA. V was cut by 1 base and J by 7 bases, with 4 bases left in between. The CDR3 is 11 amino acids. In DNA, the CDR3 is TGTGCCAGCAGCTTAGGGTTTGGCTACACCTTC. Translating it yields CASSLGFGYTF.

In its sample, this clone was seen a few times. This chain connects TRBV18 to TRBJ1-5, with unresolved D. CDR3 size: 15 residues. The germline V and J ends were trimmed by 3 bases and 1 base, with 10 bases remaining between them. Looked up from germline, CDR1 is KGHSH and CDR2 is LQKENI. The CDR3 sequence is CASSPEVNSNQPQHF. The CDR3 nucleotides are TGTGCCAGCTCACCGGAGGTTAACAGCAATCAGCCCCAGCATTTT.

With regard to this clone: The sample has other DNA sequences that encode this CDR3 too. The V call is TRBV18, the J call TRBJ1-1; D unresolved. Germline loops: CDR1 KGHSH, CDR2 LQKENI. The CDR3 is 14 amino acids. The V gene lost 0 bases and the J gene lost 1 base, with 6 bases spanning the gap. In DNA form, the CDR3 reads TGTGCCAGCTCACCACCGCTCAGGAACACTGAAGCTTTCTTT. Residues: CASSPPLRNTEAFF.

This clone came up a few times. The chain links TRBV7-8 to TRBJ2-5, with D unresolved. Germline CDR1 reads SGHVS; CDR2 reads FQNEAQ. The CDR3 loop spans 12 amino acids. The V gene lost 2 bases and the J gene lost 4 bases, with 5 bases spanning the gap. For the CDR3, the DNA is TGTGCCAGCAGCTTAACAATAGAGACCCAGTACTTC. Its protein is CASSLTIETQYF. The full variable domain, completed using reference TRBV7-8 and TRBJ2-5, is GAGVSQSPRYKVAKRGQDVALRCDPISGHVSLFWYQQALGQGPEFLTYFQNEAQLDKSGLPSDRFFAERPEGSVSTLKIQRTQQEDSAVYLCASSLTIETQYFGPGTRLLVL.

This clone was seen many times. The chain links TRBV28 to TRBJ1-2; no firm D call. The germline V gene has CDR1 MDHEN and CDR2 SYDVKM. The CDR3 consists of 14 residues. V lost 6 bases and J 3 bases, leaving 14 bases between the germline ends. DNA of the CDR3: TGTGCCAGCAGCGCCGGAAAGGGCCACTATGGCTACACCTTC. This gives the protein CASSAGKGHYGYTF.

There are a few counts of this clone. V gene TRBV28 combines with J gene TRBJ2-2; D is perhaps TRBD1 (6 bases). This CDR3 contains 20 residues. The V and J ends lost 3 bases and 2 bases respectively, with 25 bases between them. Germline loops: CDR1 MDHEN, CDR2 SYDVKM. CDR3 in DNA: TGTGCCAGCAGTTTTCTGGCCTGGGGCGGACAGACAAAAAACACCGGGGAGCTGTTTTTT. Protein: CASSFLAWGGQTKNTGELFF.

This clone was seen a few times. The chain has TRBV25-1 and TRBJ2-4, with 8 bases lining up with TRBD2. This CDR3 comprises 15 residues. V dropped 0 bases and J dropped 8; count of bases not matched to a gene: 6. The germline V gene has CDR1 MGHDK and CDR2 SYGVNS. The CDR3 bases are TGTGCCAGCAGTGAATATCGGGGGGGAGGAGACATTCAGTACTTC. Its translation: CASSEYRGGGDIQYF.

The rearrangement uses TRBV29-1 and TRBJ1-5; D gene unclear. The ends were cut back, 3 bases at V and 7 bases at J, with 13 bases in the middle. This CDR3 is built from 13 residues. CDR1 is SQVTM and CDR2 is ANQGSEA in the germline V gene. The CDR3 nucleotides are TGCAGCGTTGAGGCCCAGCCAGAGCAGCCCCAGCATTTT. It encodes CSVEAQPEQPQHF.

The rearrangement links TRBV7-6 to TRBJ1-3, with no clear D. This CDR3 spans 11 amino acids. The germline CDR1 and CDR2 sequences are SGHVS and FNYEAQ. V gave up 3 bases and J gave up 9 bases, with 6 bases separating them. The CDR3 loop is CASSFSSTIYF. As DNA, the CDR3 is TGTGCCAGCAGCTTTAGTAGCACCATATATTTT. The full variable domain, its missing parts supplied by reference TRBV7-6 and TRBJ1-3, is GAGVSQSPRYKVTKRGQDVALRCDPISGHVSLYWYRQALGQGPEFLTYFNYEAQQDKSGLPNDRFSAERPEGSISTLTIQRTEQRDSAMYRCASSFSSTIYFGEGSWLTVV.

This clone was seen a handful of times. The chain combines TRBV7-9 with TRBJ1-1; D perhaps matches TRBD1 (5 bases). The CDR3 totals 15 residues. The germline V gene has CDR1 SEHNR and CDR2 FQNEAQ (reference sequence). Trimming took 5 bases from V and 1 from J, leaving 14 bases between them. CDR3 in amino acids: CASSLGAFENTEAFF. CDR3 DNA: TGTGCCAGCAGCCTAGGGGCTTTTGAGAACACTGAAGCTTTCTTT.

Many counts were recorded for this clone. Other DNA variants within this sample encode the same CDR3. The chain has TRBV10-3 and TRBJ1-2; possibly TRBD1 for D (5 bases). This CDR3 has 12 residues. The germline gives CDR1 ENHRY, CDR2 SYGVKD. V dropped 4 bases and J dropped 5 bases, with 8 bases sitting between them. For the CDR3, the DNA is TGTGCCATCAGTGGAGGGGATTATGGCTACACCTTC. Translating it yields CAISGGDYGYTF.

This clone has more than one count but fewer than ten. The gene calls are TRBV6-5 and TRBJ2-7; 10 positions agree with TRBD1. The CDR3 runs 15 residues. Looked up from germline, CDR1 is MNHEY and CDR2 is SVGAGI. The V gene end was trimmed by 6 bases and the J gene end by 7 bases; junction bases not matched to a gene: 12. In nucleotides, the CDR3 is TGTGCCAGCAGCGCTACGGGACAGGGGCTGAGGGAGCAGTACTTC. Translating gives CASSATGQGLREQYF.

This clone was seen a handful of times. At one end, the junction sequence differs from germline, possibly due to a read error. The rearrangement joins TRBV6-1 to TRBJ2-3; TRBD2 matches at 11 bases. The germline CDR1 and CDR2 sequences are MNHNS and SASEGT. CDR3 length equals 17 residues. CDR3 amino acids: CAISGMTSGVQGDTQYF. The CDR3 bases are TGTGCCATCAGTGGGATGACTAGCGGGGTTCAAGGAGATACGCAGTATTTT.

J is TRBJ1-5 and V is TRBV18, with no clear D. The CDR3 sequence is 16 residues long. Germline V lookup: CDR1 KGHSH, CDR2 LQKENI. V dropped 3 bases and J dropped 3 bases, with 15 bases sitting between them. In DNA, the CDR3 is TGTGCCAGCTCACCCGTAAATGGTCAGGACAATCAGCCCCAGCATTTT. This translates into CASSPVNGQDNQPQHF. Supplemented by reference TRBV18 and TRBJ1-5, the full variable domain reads NAGVMQNPRHLVRRRGQEARLRCSPMKGHSHVYWYRQLPEEGLKFMVYLQKENIIDESGMPKERFSAEFPKEGPSILRIQQVVRGDSAAYFCASSPVNGQDNQPQHFGDGTRLSIL.

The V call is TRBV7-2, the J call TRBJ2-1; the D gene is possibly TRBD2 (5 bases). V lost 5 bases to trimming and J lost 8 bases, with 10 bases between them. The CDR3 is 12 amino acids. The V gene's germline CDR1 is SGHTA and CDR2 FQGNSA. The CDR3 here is CASSRGSDEQFF. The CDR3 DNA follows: TGTGCCAGCAGCCGGGGTTCCGATGAGCAGTTCTTC.

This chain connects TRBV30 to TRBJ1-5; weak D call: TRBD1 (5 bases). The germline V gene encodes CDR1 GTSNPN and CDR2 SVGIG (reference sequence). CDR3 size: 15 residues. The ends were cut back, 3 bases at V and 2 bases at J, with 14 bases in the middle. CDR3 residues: CAWRASGMGNQPQHF. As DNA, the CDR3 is TGTGCCTGGAGGGCCTCAGGGATGGGCAATCAGCCCCAGCATTTT. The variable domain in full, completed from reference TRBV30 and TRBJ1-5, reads SQTIHQWPATLVQPVGSPLSLECTVEGTSNPNLYWYRQAAGRGLQLLFYSVGIGQISSEVPQNLSASRPQDRQFILSSKKLLLSDSGFYLCAWRASGMGNQPQHFGDGTRLSIL.

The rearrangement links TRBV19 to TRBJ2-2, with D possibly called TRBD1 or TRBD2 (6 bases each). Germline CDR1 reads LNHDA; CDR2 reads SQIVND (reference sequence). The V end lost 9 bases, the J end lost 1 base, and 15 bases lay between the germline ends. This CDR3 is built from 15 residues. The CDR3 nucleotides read TGTGCCAGCAGACCCGGGGGACAGAACACCGGGGAGCTGTTTTTT. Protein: CASRPGGQNTGELFF.

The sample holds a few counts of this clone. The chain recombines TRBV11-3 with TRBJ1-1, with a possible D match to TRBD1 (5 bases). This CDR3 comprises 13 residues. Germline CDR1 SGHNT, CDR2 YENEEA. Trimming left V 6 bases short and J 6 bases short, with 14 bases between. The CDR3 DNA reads TGTGCCAGCAGTTTTCAGGGCATGCCTGAAGCTTTCTTT. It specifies CASSFQGMPEAFF.

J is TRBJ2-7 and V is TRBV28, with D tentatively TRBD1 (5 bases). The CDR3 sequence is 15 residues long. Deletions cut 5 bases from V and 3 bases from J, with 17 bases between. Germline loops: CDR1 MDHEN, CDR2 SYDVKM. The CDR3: CASSTNRWQGYEQYV. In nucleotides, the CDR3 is TGTGCCAGCAGTACCAACCGATGGCAGGGCTACGAGCAGTACGTC.

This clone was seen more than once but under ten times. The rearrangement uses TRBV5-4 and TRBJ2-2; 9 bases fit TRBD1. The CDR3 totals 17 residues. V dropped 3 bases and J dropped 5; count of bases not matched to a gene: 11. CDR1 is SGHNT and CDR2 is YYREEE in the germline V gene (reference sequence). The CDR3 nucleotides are TGTGCCAGCAGCTCGCCAACCACGGGACAGGGAACCGGGGAGCTGTTTTTT. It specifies CASSSPTTGQGTGELFF.